What follows is one T cell receptor beta chain and its context. Its specificity is not known. This sample was taken from a study of somatic mutations in cytotoxic T cells in rheumatoid arthritis. Libraries were prepared by immunoSEQ multiplex PCR; TCRdb keeps only in-frame clonotypes and omits some of them. Of approximately 14,000 clones detected, about 81% appear once; the ten largest clones hold roughly 13%. Study-level points and caveats: Some patients, about an eighth of the roughly 60, had a largest CD8+ clone that exceeded 20% of CD8+ cells. Any difference in CD8+ T-cell clonality between patients who had rheumatoid arthritis and healthy controls who were age-matched was not statistically significant.

CDR1 is MDHEN, CDR2 SYDVKM, per germline. V shed 6 bases and J 9 bases; nucleotides not matched to a gene: 15. The CDR3 covers 16 residues. This clonotype originated in an adult with rheumatoid arthritis. The sequencing input was CD8+ T cells sorted from blood. The chain couples TRBV28 to TRBJ2-1; 9 bases line up with TRBD2. CDR3 nucleotide sequence: TGTGCCAGCAGCTCCCGCTCGTTAGCGGGAGATAGTGAGCAGTTCTTC. Its translation is CASSSRSLAGDSEQFF.